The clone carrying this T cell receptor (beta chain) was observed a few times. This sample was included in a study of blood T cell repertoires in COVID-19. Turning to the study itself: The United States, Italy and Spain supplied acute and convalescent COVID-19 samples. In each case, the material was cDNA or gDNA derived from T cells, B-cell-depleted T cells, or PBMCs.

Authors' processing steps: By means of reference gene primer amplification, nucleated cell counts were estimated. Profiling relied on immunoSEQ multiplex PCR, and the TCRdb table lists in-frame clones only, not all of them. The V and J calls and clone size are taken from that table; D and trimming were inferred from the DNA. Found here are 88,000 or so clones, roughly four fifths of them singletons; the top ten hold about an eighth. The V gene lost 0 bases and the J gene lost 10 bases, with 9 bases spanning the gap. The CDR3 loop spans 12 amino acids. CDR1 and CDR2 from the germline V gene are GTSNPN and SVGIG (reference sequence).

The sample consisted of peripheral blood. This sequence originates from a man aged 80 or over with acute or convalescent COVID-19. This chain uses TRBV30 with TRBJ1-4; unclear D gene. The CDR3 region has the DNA TGTGCCTGGAGTGTTTCAACTCGAAAACTGTTTTTT. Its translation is CAWSVSTRKLFF. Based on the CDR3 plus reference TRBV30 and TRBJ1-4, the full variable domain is SQTIHQWPATLVQPVGSPLSLECTVEGTSNPNLYWYRQAAGRGLQLLFYSVGIGQISSEVPQNLSASRPQDRQFILSSKKLLLSDSGFYLCAWSVSTRKLFFGSGTQLSVL.